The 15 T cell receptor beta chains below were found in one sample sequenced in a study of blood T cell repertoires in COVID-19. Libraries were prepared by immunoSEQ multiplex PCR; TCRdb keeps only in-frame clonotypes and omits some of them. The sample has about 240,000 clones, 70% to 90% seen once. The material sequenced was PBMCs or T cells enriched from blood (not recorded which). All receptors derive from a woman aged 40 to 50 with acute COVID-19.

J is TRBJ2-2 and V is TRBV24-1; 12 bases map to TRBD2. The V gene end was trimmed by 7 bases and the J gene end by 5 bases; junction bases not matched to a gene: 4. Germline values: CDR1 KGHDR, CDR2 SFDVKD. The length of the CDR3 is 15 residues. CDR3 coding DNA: TGTGCCACCAGCAAACTAGCGGGAGGTACCGGGGAGCTGTTTTTT. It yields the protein CATSKLAGGTGELFF.

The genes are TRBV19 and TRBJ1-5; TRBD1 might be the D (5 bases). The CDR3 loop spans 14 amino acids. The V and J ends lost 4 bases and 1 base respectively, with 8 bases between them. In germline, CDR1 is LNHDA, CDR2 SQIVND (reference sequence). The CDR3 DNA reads TGTGCCAGTAGTACAACAGGAAGCAATCAGCCCCAGCATTTT. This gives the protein CASSTTGSNQPQHF.

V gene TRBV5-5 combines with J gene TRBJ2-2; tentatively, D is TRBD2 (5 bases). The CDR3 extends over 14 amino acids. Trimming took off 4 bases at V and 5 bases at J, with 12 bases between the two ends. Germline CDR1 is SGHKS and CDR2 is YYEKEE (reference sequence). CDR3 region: CASSRSSGTGELFF. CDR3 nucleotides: TGTGCCAGCAGCCGAAGTTCGGGAACCGGGGAGCTGTTTTTT. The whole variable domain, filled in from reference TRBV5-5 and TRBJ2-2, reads DAGVTQSPTHLIKTRGQQVTLRCSPISGHKSVSWYQQVLGQGPQFIFQYYEKEERGRGNFPDRFSARQFPNYSSELNVNALLLGDSALYLCASSRSSGTGELFFGEGSRLTVL.

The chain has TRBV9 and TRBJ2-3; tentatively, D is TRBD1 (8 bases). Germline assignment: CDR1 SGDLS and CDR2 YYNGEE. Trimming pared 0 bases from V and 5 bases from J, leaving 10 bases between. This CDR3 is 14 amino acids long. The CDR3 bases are TGTGCCAGCAGCGTAGACAGGGGGGGAGATACGCAGTATTTT. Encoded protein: CASSVDRGGDTQYF.

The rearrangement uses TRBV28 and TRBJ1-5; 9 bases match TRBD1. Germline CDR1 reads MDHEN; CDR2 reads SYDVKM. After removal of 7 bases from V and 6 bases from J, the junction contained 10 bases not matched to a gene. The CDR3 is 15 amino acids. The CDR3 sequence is CASTEQGARSQPQHF. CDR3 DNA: TGTGCCAGCACCGAACAGGGGGCGCGAAGTCAGCCCCAGCATTTT.

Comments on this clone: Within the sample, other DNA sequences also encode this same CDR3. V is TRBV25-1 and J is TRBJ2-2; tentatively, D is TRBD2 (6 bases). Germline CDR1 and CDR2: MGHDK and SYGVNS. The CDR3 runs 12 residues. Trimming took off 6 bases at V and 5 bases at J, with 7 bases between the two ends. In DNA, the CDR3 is TGTGCCAGCAGGCGGGGAACCGGGGAGCTGTTTTTT. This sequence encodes CASRRGTGELFF.

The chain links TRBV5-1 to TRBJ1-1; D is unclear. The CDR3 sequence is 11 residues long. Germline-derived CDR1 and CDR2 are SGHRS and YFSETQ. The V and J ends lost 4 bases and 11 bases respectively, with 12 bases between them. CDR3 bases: TGCGCCAGCAGCGAGGGATCGGAGGCTTTCTTT. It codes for CASSEGSEAFF.

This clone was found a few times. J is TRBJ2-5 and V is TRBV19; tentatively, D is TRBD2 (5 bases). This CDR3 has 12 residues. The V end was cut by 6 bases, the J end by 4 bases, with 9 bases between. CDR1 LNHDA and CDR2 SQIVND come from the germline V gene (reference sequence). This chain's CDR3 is CASSGNGETQYF. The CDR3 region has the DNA TGTGCCAGTAGCGGGAACGGAGAGACCCAGTACTTC.

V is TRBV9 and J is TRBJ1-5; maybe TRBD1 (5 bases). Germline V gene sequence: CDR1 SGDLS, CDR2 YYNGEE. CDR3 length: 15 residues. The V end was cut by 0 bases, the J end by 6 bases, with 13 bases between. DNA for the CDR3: TGTGCCAGCAGCGTAGGTAGCAGGGAGGCTCAGCCCCAGCATTTT. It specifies CASSVGSREAQPQHF. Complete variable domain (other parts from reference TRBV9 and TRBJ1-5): DSGVTQTPKHLITATGQRVTLRCSPRSGDLSVYWYQQSLDQGLQFLIQYYNGEERAKGNILERFSAQQFPDLHSELNLSSLELGDSALYFCASSVGSREAQPQHFGDGTRLSIL.

The CDR3 loop is CASSRDSSYGYTF. CDR3 DNA: TGTGCCAGCAGCCGGGACAGTTCCTATGGCTACACCTTC. V usage is TRBV7-9 and J usage is TRBJ1-2; 7 bases fit TRBD1. Losses at the gene ends were 5 bases for V and 4 bases for J; bases not matched to a gene: 4. CDR3 length equals 13 residues. Germline CDR1 reads SEHNR; CDR2 reads FQNEAQ (reference sequence).

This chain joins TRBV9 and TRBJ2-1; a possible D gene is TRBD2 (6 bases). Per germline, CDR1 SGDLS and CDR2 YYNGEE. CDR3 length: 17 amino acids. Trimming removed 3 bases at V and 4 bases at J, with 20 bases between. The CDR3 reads CASSASLSSGLYNEQFF. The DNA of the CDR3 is TGTGCCAGCAGCGCTTCCCTTTCAAGCGGGCTTTACAATGAGCAGTTCTTC.

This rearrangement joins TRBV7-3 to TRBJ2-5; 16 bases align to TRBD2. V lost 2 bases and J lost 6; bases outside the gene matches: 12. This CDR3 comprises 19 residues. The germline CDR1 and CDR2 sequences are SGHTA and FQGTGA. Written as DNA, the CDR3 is TGTGCCAGCAGCTTAGGGACTAGCGGGAGGGCCGGTGGTATTAAGACCCAGTACTTC. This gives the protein CASSLGTSGRAGGIKTQYF.

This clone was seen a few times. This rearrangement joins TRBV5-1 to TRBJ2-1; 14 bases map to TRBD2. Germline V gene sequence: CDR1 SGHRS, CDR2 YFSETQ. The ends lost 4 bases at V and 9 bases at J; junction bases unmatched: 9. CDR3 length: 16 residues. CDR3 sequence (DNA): TGCGCCAGCAGCCGAGAGGGACTAGCGGGAGTCAGTGAGCAGTTCTTC. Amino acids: CASSREGLAGVSEQFF.

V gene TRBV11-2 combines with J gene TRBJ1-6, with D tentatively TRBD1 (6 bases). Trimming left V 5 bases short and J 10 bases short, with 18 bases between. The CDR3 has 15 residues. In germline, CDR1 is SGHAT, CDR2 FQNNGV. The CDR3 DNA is TGTGCCAGCAGCACCTCGACGCGCCAGGGGTCACCCCTCCACTTT. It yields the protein CASSTSTRQGSPLHF.

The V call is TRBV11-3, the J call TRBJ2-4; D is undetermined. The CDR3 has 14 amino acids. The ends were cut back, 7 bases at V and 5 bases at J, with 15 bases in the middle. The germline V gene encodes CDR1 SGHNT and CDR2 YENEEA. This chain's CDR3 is CASTPARGENIQYF. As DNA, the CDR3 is TGTGCCAGCACGCCCGCACGAGGAGAAAACATTCAGTACTTC.